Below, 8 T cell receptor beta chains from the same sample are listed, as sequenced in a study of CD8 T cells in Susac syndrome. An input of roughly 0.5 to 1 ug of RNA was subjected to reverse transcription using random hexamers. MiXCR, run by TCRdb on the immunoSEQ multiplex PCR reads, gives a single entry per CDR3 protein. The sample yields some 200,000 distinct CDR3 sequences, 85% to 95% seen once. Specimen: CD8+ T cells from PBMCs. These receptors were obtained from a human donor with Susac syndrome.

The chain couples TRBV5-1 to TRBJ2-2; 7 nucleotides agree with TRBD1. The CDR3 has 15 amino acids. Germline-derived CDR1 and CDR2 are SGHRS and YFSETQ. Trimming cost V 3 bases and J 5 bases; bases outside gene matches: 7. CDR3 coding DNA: TGCGCCAGCAGCTCGGGAAGACAGGGAACCGGGGAGCTGTTTTTT. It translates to CASSSGRQGTGELFF.

CDR3 loop: CASSWGRETTEAFF. The DNA for the CDR3 is TGTGCCAGCAGCTGGGGTAGGGAGACCACTGAAGCTTTCTTT. The rearrangement joins TRBV7-9 to TRBJ1-1; D gene uncertain. V dropped 4 bases and J dropped 4 bases, with 13 bases sitting between them. The CDR3 runs to 14 residues. CDR1 and CDR2 from the germline V gene are SEHNR and FQNEAQ (reference sequence).

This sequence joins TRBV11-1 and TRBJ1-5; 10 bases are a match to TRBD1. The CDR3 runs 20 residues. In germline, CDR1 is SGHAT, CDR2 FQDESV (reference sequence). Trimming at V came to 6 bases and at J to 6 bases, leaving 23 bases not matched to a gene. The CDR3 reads CASRFKTQKRDRGLVQPQHF. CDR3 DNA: TGTGCCAGCAGGTTTAAAACTCAAAAACGGGACAGGGGACTGGTTCAGCCCCAGCATTTT. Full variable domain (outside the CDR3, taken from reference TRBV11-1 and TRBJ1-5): EAEVAQSPRYKITEKSQAVAFWCDPISGHATLYWYRQILGQGPELLVQFQDESVVDDSQLPKDRFSAERLKGVDSTLKIQPAELGDSAMYLCASRFKTQKRDRGLVQPQHFGDGTRLSIL.

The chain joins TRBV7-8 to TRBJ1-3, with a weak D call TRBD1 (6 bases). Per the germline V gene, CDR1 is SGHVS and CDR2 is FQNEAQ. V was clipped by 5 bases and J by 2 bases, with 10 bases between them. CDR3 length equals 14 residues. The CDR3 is CASSPQGAGNTIYF. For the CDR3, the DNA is TGTGCCAGCAGCCCACAGGGAGCTGGAAACACCATATATTTT.

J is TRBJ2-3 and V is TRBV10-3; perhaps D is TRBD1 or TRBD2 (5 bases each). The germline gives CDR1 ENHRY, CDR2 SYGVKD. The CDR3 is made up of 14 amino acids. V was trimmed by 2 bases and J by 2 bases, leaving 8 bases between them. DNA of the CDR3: TGTGCCATCAGTGAGGGGACCGTCACAGATACGCAGTATTTT. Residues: CAISEGTVTDTQYF.

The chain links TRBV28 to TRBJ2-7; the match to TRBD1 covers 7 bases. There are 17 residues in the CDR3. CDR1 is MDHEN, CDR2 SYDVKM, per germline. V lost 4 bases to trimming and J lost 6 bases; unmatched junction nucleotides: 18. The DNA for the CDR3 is TGTGCCAGCAGTTCAACTAAGGAAGGACAGGATTATTGCGAGCAGTACTTC. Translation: CASSSTKEGQDYCEQYF.

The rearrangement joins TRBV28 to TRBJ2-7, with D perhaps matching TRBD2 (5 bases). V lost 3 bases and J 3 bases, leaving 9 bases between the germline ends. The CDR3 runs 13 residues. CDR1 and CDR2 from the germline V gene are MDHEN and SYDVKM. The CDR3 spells CASSFSEGYEQYF. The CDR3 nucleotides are TGTGCCAGCAGTTTTAGCGAGGGCTACGAGCAGTACTTC.

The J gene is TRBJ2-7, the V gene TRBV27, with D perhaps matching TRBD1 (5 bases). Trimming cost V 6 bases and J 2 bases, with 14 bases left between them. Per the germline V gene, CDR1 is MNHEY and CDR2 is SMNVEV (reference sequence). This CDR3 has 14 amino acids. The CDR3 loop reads CASSPLDSAYEQYF. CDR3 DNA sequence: TGTGCCAGCAGCCCCCTCGACAGCGCCTACGAGCAGTACTTC.